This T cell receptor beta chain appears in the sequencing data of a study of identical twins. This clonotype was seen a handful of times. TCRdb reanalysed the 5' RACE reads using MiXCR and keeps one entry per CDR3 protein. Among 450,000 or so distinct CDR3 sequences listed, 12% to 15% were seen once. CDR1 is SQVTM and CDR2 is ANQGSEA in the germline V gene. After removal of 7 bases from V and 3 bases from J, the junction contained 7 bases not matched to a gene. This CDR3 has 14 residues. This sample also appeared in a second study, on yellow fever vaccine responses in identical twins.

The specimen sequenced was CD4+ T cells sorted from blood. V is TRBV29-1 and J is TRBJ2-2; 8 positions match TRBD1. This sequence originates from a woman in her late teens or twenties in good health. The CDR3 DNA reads TGCAGCGCGGGGGACAGGACAGACACCGGGGAGCTGTTTTTT. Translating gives CSAGDRTDTGELFF.